A single sample is the source of the 16 T cell receptor beta chains below, sequenced in a study of Graves' ophthalmopathy and Graves' hyperthyroidism. Transcripts of RNA were the source for amplifying TCR beta CDR3 regions. Investigators did first-round RT-PCR with HTBI primers, then second-round multiplex PCR. TCRdb itself ran the multiplex PCR reads through MiXCR, one entry per CDR3 protein. This table holds hundreds of thousands of distinct CDR3 sequences, under 25% found once. Sequenced sample: peripheral blood. Receptor source: a woman between 18 and 29 years old with stable Graves' hyperthyroidism.

This clonotype was seen repeatedly, ten times or more. The chain recombines TRBV28 with TRBJ1-5, with D perhaps TRBD1 (5 bases). The CDR3 runs 14 residues. Germline loops: CDR1 MDHEN, CDR2 SYDVKM. Trimming took off 6 bases at V and 4 bases at J, with 13 bases between the two ends. The CDR3 nucleotides are TGTGCCAGCAGAAAGGTTTGGGGGAATCAGCCCCAGCATTTT. Its protein is CASRKVWGNQPQHF.

This clonotype has a count of ten or more. The chain couples TRBV19 to TRBJ1-5; D unresolved. Per germline, CDR1 LNHDA and CDR2 SQIVND (reference sequence). The CDR3 spans 13 residues. Trimming removed 8 bases from V and 4 bases from J, with 12 bases in between. CDR3 bases: TGTGCCAGTTCCAAGGACTGGAATCAGCCCCAGCATTTT. Translation gives CASSKDWNQPQHF.

This clonotype is a singleton in its sample. The J gene is TRBJ2-7, the V gene TRBV27; possibly TRBD1 for D (6 bases). Between the trimmed V and J ends, which lost 6 bases and 2 bases, there was a span of 20 bases. The CDR3 contains 16 residues. The V gene's germline CDR1 is MNHEY and CDR2 SMNVEV (reference sequence). The CDR3 DNA reads as TGTGCCAGCAGCCCCAGCAGCAGGGGAGAAACCTACGAGCAGTACTTC. It is translated as CASSPSSRGETYEQYF.

This clonotype was recorded at least ten times. The J gene is TRBJ1-5, the V gene TRBV20-1, with no clear D. CDR1 is DFQATT, CDR2 SNEGSKA, per germline (reference sequence). V lost 1 base and J 6 bases, leaving 7 bases between the germline ends. The CDR3 has 12 amino acids. CDR3 bases: TGCAGTGCTAGAGCTCCTGGTCAGCCCCAGCATTTT. Translated, it gives CSARAPGQPQHF.

The chain employs TRBV2 and TRBJ1-5, with TRBD1 as a possible D gene (6 bases). V shed 10 bases and J shed 7 bases, with 17 bases lying between them. The CDR3 sequence is 13 residues long. CDR1 and CDR2 (germline): SNHLY, FYNNEI. CDR3 residues: CANGKGGGQPQHF. For the CDR3, the DNA is TGTGCCAACGGAAAGGGGGGTGGGCAGCCCCAGCATTTT.

The rearrangement links TRBV30 to TRBJ1-2, with D maybe TRBD1 (5 bases). The CDR3 length is 13 residues. The germline gives CDR1 GTSNPN, CDR2 SVGIG (reference sequence). Trimming took 1 base from V and 1 from J, leaving 7 bases between them. The CDR3 DNA sequence: TGTGCCTGGAGTGCAGGGCTTAACTATGGCTACACCTTC. It encodes CAWSAGLNYGYTF.

This clonotype was counted many times. The CDR3 spells CASSYLGRGTETQYF. The CDR3 region has the DNA TGTGCCAGCAGTTACTTGGGCAGGGGGACAGAGACCCAGTACTTC. This chain uses TRBV6-5 with TRBJ2-5; 7 bases are a match to TRBD1. The V and J ends lost 1 base and 4 bases, in that order; junction bases with no gene match: 6. The germline V gene has CDR1 MNHEY and CDR2 SVGAGI. The CDR3 extends over 15 amino acids.

A few counts support this clonotype. Here the CDR3 reads CASSVVEGQVGYEQYF. For the CDR3, the DNA is TGTGCCAGCAGTGTCGTCGAGGGACAGGTCGGCTACGAGCAGTACTTC. This chain uses TRBV2 with TRBJ2-7, with TRBD1 matching over 8 bases. Germline-derived CDR1 and CDR2 are SNHLY and FYNNEI. Unmatched junction bases numbered 11, after V lost 4 bases and J lost 3 bases. The CDR3 extends over 16 amino acids.

This clonotype was seen many times. This chain joins TRBV6-5 and TRBJ2-4; the match to TRBD1 covers 8 bases. V lost 6 bases and J lost 5; bases outside the gene matches: 9. The CDR3 sequence is 15 residues long. Germline CDR1 is MNHEY and CDR2 is SVGAGI. In DNA form, the CDR3 reads TGTGCCAGCAGCCGAACCGGGACAGGTGAAAACATTCAGTACTTC. Its protein product is CASSRTGTGENIQYF.

The chain couples TRBV7-8 to TRBJ2-7; D perhaps matches TRBD2 (5 bases). Germline lookup yields CDR1 SGHVS and CDR2 FQNEAQ. V was trimmed by 0 bases and J by 3 bases, leaving 9 bases between them. This CDR3 has 14 residues. The CDR3: CASSLAGANYEQYF. CDR3 DNA sequence: TGTGCCAGCAGCTTAGCGGGAGCAAACTACGAGCAGTACTTC.

The chain couples TRBV6-5 to TRBJ2-7; 9 positions agree with TRBD1. Germline loops: CDR1 MNHEY, CDR2 SVGAGI. With V trimmed by 3 bases and J by 4 bases, 7 bases remained unmatched. The CDR3 runs to 15 residues. CDR3 in amino acids: CASSYRTGDLYEQYF. The CDR3 DNA sequence: TGTGCCAGCAGTTATCGGACAGGGGATCTATACGAGCAGTACTTC.

This clonotype was seen only a few times. The rearrangement links TRBV4-1 to TRBJ2-7, with D unresolved. The germline V gene has CDR1 MGHRA and CDR2 YSYEKL. V gave up 0 bases and J gave up 2 bases, with 11 bases separating them. CDR3 length equals 15 residues. Here the CDR3 DNA reads TGCGCCAGCAGCCAAGATAGGGCTGTAGCCTACGAGCAGTACTTC. Translation: CASSQDRAVAYEQYF.

The sample holds many counts of this clonotype. This chain connects TRBV2 to TRBJ2-7, with D perhaps assigned TRBD1 or TRBD2 (5 bases each). The V gene's germline CDR1 is SNHLY and CDR2 FYNNEI. The V end lost 1 base, the J end lost 6 bases, and 13 bases lay between the germline ends. The CDR3 sequence is 14 residues long. The CDR3 loop is CASSEGGSLGEQYF. DNA of the CDR3: TGTGCCAGCAGTGAAGGGGGGAGCTTAGGCGAGCAGTACTTC.

The chain employs TRBV9 and TRBJ1-5, with D uncertain. The V gene's germline CDR1 is SGDLS and CDR2 YYNGEE. CDR3 length: 15 amino acids. V shed 0 bases and J shed 5 bases, with 12 bases lying between them. The CDR3, as DNA: TGTGCCAGCAGCGTAGATGGTCAGGCGGATCAGCCCCAGCATTTT. This sequence encodes CASSVDGQADQPQHF.

This clonotype was found many times. The CDR3 does not end in the conserved phenylalanine or tryptophan, so this is likely a read error. V gene TRBV6-5 combines with J gene TRBJ2-7; tentatively, D is TRBD2 (5 bases). The V end lost 0 bases, the J end lost 4 bases, and 19 bases lay between the germline ends. The germline CDR1 and CDR2 sequences are MNHEY and SVGAGI. This CDR3 has 17 amino acids. The CDR3 coding sequence is TGTGCCAGCAGTTACTCCGACGGGGTGGTTCCCCCTTACGAGCAGTACTCC. It translates to CASSYSDGVVPPYEQYS.

In this sample, this clonotype turned up many times. The chain links TRBV4-3 to TRBJ2-7; D remains ambiguous. This CDR3 spans 16 amino acids. V was clipped by 1 base and J by 2 bases, with 15 bases between them. Germline assignment: CDR1 LGHNA and CDR2 YSLEER. CDR3 region: CASSQGLDLLPYEQYF. CDR3 bases: TGCGCCAGCAGCCAAGGCTTAGACCTCCTCCCCTACGAGCAGTACTTC.